Presented here are 2 T cell receptor beta chains from one specimen sequenced in a study of regulatory T cells in long-lasting Graves disease. According to the study, TCR beta libraries were built with iRepertoire HTBI primers and CDR3-region Arm-PCR. TCRdb reanalysed the multiplex PCR reads using MiXCR and keeps one entry per CDR3 protein. The sample contains about 560,000 distinct CDR3 sequences, roughly a sixth of which appear only once. Time point in this sample: newly diagnosed GD, antithyroid drugs for less than 3 months. TCR sequences were obtained from RNA taken from PBMCs. These data were likewise used in another study, on T cells in Graves' hyperthyroidism and ophthalmopathy.

The sequences come from peripheral blood mononuclear cells (PBMCs), collected at new diagnosis, from a patient treated with antithyroid drugs. All receptors derive from a man between 18 and 35 years old with Graves disease.

The CDR3 loop is CASSATRGGLGKQFF. For the CDR3, the DNA is TGTGCCAGCAGTGCGACTAGGGGGGGGCTAGGGAAGCAGTTCTTC. This chain joins TRBV6-1 and TRBJ2-1; perhaps TRBD2 as D (7 bases). The germline V and J ends were trimmed by 4 bases and 11 bases, with 21 bases remaining between them. Germline lookup yields CDR1 MNHNS and CDR2 SASEGT. The CDR3 is 15 residues long.

Ten or more counts support this clonotype. The gene calls are TRBV18 and TRBJ1-5; D may be TRBD1 (6 bases). Trimming took off 4 bases at V and 6 bases at J, with 13 bases between the two ends. The CDR3 runs 14 residues. Germline V lookup: CDR1 KGHSH, CDR2 LQKENI. CDR3 protein: CASSQGGQTQPQHF. Here the CDR3 DNA reads TGTGCCAGCTCACAGGGAGGACAGACTCAGCCCCAGCATTTT.